This T cell receptor beta chain is drawn from a study of cytomegalovirus exposure and HLA in healthy donors. Study overall: There were 350 to 450 genotyped donors. Of these, about 86% fell in the genetic ancestry cluster associated with self-reported Caucasian donors.

Study-wide results and caveats: Across donors, sequencing depth was assumed by presence/absence analyses to be roughly uniform. Researchers reported that a few CMV-associated chains were confirmed in vitro as CMV antigen-specific. A later analysis appeared to link common viral pathogens to several of the most significant clusters.

Of note for this clone: What it binds is not known.

A multiplex PCR was run with 60 Vbeta primers and 13 Jbeta primers. TCRdb's copy holds only in-frame clones and misses some; the assay was immunoSEQ multiplex PCR. Here the sample spans about 150,000 clones, around 72% being singletons. Sequenced input: PBMCs. This TCR came from a man in his fifties in good health and CMV-seropositive.

Here the CDR3 reads CSVEAGKSRETQYF. As DNA, the CDR3 is TGCAGCGTTGAAGCGGGGAAGAGTAGGGAGACCCAGTACTTC. The V gene is TRBV29-1, the J gene TRBJ2-5, with D perhaps matching TRBD2 (5 bases). V shed 1 base and J shed 5 bases, with 14 bases lying between them. Germline values: CDR1 SQVTM, CDR2 ANQGSEA. CDR3 length: 14 amino acids.